This TCR beta chain was profiled in a study of blood T cell repertoires in COVID-19. Across the whole study: Acute and convalescent COVID-19 specimens originated in the United States, Italy and Spain. T cells, B-cell-depleted T cells, or PBMCs provided the cDNA or gDNA that served as material.

TCRdb's copy holds only in-frame clones and misses some; the assay was immunoSEQ multiplex PCR. Of around 240,000 clones listed, approximately 81% were seen once; the top ten hold around 0.97%. V lost 5 bases and J lost 5, with 15 bases in between. CDR1 and CDR2 from the germline V gene are SGHAT and FQNNGV. This CDR3 is built from 14 residues. Sequencing was carried out using peripheral blood. The gene calls are TRBV11-2 and TRBJ1-1; no firm D call. The TCR comes from a man aged 35 to 55 with acute or convalescent COVID-19. The CDR3 DNA sequence: TGTGCCAGCAGCCGCAGTTGGGCTGGAACTGAAGCTTTCTTT. Encoded protein: CASSRSWAGTEAFF.